The 27 T cell receptor beta chains given below trace back to one sample, sequenced in a study of blood T cell repertoires in COVID-19. Clones were sequenced by immunoSEQ multiplex PCR, and TCRdb holds only the in-frame ones, with some missing. The sample shows approximately 280,000 clones, roughly 85% of them seen only once. Sequencing was performed on peripheral blood. The receptors were sampled from a man in his forties or fifties with active or convalescent COVID-19.

This sequence joins TRBV30 and TRBJ2-3; 10 bases agree with TRBD2. Germline V gene lookup returns CDR1 GTSNPN and CDR2 SVGIG (reference sequence). The length of the CDR3 is 16 residues. With V trimmed by 5 bases and J by 3 bases, 11 bases remained unmatched. Here the CDR3 reads CAWLGASGSKTDTQYF. In DNA, the CDR3 is TGTGCCTGGCTGGGGGCTAGCGGGAGTAAGACAGATACGCAGTATTTT.

The rearrangement links TRBV4-3 to TRBJ1-3; D is perhaps TRBD1 (6 bases). V was pared by 1 base and J by 4 bases, with 11 bases between. The germline V gene has CDR1 LGHNA and CDR2 YSLEER. The CDR3 extends over 15 amino acids. CDR3 in amino acids: CASSQGPGAGNTIYF. Written as DNA, the CDR3 is TGCGCCAGCAGCCAAGGACCAGGGGCCGGAAACACCATATATTTT.

The V gene is TRBV7-9, the J gene TRBJ1-3, with D unclear. Germline-derived CDR1 and CDR2 are SEHNR and FQNEAQ (reference sequence). The V end lost 2 bases, the J end lost 5 bases, and 7 bases lay between the germline ends. CDR3 size: 13 residues. CDR3 in DNA: TGTGCCAGCAGCTTAACACAGCGAAACACCATATATTTT. This codes for CASSLTQRNTIYF.

The gene calls are TRBV2 and TRBJ1-5; TRBD1 is a possible D gene (5 bases). V lost 8 bases and J lost 4, with 9 bases in between. The CDR3 has 12 amino acids. Germline CDR1 and CDR2: SNHLY and FYNNEI. As DNA, the CDR3 is TGTGCCAGCGGGGACTGGAATCAGCCCCAGCATTTT. As protein: CASGDWNQPQHF. The full variable domain, its missing parts supplied by reference TRBV2 and TRBJ1-5, is EPEVTQTPSHQVTQMGQEVILRCVPISNHLYFYWYRQILGQKVEFLVSFYNNEISEKSEIFDDQFSVERPDGSNFTLKIRSTKLEDSAMYFCASGDWNQPQHFGDGTRLSIL.

The gene calls are TRBV19 and TRBJ1-2; tentative D call: TRBD1 (6 bases). Germline V lookup: CDR1 LNHDA, CDR2 SQIVND (reference sequence). The CDR3 length is 12 residues. V was trimmed by 8 bases and J by 10 bases, leaving 17 bases between them. CDR3 residues: CASAWGPGDYTF. The CDR3 nucleotides are TGTGCCAGTGCTTGGGGGCCGGGTGACTACACCTTC.

This rearrangement joins TRBV4-1 to TRBJ2-3; D is possibly TRBD1 (6 bases). The CDR3 has 14 amino acids. The ends were cut back, 0 bases at V and 6 bases at J, with 10 bases in the middle. Germline V gives CDR1 MGHRA, CDR2 YSYEKL. CDR3 bases: TGCGCCAGCAGCCAAGATTCCAGGGGTGATACGCAGTATTTT. This translates into CASSQDSRGDTQYF.

The chain joins TRBV14 to TRBJ2-1; possible D gene TRBD1, 6 bases. CDR3 length: 17 amino acids. Germline V CDR1 and CDR2: SGHDN, FVKESK. V was shortened by 0 bases and J by 6 bases, with 18 bases between the two germline ends. CDR3 sequence (DNA): TGTGCCAGCAGCCAAGAACAGGGCATCCCCGTAATCAATGAGCAGTTCTTC. Protein: CASSQEQGIPVINEQFF.

The V and J genes are TRBV7-9 and TRBJ1-1; 7 nucleotides line up with TRBD1. V was clipped by 3 bases and J by 11 bases; unmatched bases: 15. The CDR3 loop spans 15 amino acids. Looked up from germline, CDR1 is SEHNR and CDR2 is FQNEAQ (reference sequence). CDR3 bases: TGTGCCAGCAGCTTGGAGTATGGGGACAGTCCTGGCGCTTTCTTT. Its protein product is CASSLEYGDSPGAFF.

The chain couples TRBV10-3 to TRBJ2-7, with a tentative D call TRBD2 (6 bases). V lost 5 bases, J lost 1 base, and 15 bases lay in between. CDR3 size: 15 residues. The germline V gene encodes CDR1 ENHRY and CDR2 SYGVKD. CDR3 DNA: TGTGCCATCAGTTCCCAGGGAGGAAAATCCTACGAGCAGTACTTC. It yields the protein CAISSQGGKSYEQYF.

The gene calls are TRBV6-2 or TRBV6-3 and TRBJ2-7; D possibly corresponds to TRBD2 (5 bases). From germline, CDR1 is MNHEY and CDR2 SVGEGT. CDR3 length equals 12 residues. V lost 4 bases to trimming and J lost 10 bases, with 14 bases between them. In nucleotides, the CDR3 is TGTGCCAGCAGTTCCGCGGGCGTCGGTCAGTACTTC. Residues: CASSSAGVGQYF.

The gene calls are TRBV5-4 and TRBJ2-2, with 8 bases that match TRBD1. V lost 4 bases to trimming and J lost 3 bases; unmatched junction nucleotides: 8. Germline CDR1 SGHNT, CDR2 YYREEE (reference sequence). This CDR3 is built from 16 residues. CDR3 protein: CASSPADREDTGELFF. CDR3 bases: TGTGCCAGCAGCCCGGCGGACAGGGAGGACACCGGGGAGCTGTTTTTT.

This clone has just one count. V is TRBV11-2 and J is TRBJ2-7; D may be TRBD2 (6 bases). Trimming pared 5 bases from V and 2 bases from J, leaving 16 bases between. The CDR3 totals 15 residues. From germline, CDR1 is SGHAT and CDR2 FQNNGV. The CDR3 nucleotides are TGTGCCAGCAGCCAAACCCGGGACTTTCCCTACGAGCAGTACTTC. Translating gives CASSQTRDFPYEQYF.

This clone was detected a few times. J is TRBJ2-3 and V is TRBV15; 7 nucleotides align to TRBD2. This CDR3 spans 15 amino acids. Trimming removed 7 bases from V and 3 bases from J; junction bases left unmatched: 10. The germline CDR1 and CDR2 sequences are LNHNV and YYDKDF (reference sequence). The CDR3 is CATTRSGVKTDTQYF. The CDR3, as DNA: TGTGCCACCACCCGCAGCGGGGTTAAGACAGATACGCAGTATTTT.

The rearrangement uses TRBV5-6 and TRBJ1-2, with D possibly being TRBD1 (5 bases). Germline lookup yields CDR1 SGHDT and CDR2 YYEEEE. The CDR3 is made up of 15 amino acids. V lost 3 bases and J lost 4, with 16 bases in between. In DNA form, the CDR3 reads TGTGCCAGCAGCTCACCCCAGACAGAAATCTATGGCTACACCTTC. Translating it yields CASSSPQTEIYGYTF.

This clone was observed a single time. The chain combines TRBV28 with TRBJ1-1, with D uncertain. Trimming pared 3 bases from V and 3 bases from J, leaving 8 bases between. Germline CDR1 MDHEN, CDR2 SYDVKM. There are 13 residues in the CDR3. CDR3 sequence reads: CASSFGGYTEAFF. The CDR3, as DNA: TGTGCCAGCAGTTTTGGAGGATACACTGAAGCTTTCTTT.

There are a few counts of this clone. The chain couples TRBV6-6 to TRBJ2-1; 13 bases match TRBD2. Trimming took 4 bases from V and 8 from J; bases not matched to a gene: 8. The CDR3 has 16 amino acids. Per the germline V gene, CDR1 is MNHNY and CDR2 is SVGAGI (reference sequence). CDR3 sequence reads: CASSWLHGLAGDEQFF. The CDR3 DNA reads TGTGCCAGCAGTTGGCTCCACGGACTAGCGGGAGATGAGCAGTTCTTC.

This chain links TRBV29-1 with TRBJ1-5; D not resolved. CDR1 and CDR2 from the germline V gene are SQVTM and ANQGSEA. V lost 1 base, J lost 4 bases, and 8 bases lay in between. The CDR3 is 13 residues long. The CDR3 is CSVEGVRNQPQHF. CDR3 nucleotide sequence: TGCAGCGTTGAAGGGGTCAGGAATCAGCCCCAGCATTTT.

The gene calls are TRBV15 and TRBJ1-1; D is ambiguous. The V gene lost 4 bases and the J gene lost 3 bases, with 9 bases spanning the gap. This CDR3 has 13 amino acids. Germline V gene lookup returns CDR1 LNHNV and CDR2 YYDKDF (reference sequence). This CDR3 is CATSNRLDTEAFF. As DNA, the CDR3 is TGTGCCACCAGCAACCGACTGGACACTGAAGCTTTCTTT. The whole variable domain, filled in from reference TRBV15 and TRBJ1-1, reads DAMVIQNPRYQVTQFGKPVTLSCSQTLNHNVMYWYQQKSSQAPKLLFHYYDKDFNNEADTPDNFQSRRPNTSFCFLDIRSPGLGDTAMYLCATSNRLDTEAFFGQGTRLTVV.

CDR3 coding DNA: TGTGCCACCAGCTGGACAGAAGGAAACACCATATATTTT. It translates to CATSWTEGNTIYF. This chain links TRBV15 with TRBJ1-3; D perhaps matches TRBD1 (6 bases). The V end was cut by 5 bases, the J end by 4 bases, with 9 bases between. Germline CDR1 is LNHNV and CDR2 is YYDKDF (reference sequence). The CDR3 sequence is 13 residues long.

The chain employs TRBV19 and TRBJ1-4; D uncertain. Germline values: CDR1 LNHDA, CDR2 SQIVND (reference sequence). There are 14 residues in the CDR3. V gave up 3 bases and J gave up 5 bases, with 10 bases separating them. The CDR3 bases are TGTGCCAGTAGTATGACAAGTAAGAATGAAAAACTGTTTTTT. Translating it yields CASSMTSKNEKLFF.

This chain uses TRBV2 with TRBJ2-3; tentatively, D is TRBD1 (6 bases). The CDR3 has 14 residues. The germline V and J ends were trimmed by 6 bases and 2 bases, with 12 bases remaining between them. Germline CDR1 is SNHLY and CDR2 is FYNNEI. The CDR3 region has the DNA TGTGCCAGCAGGGGACATAGGTCCACAGATACGCAGTATTTT. This encodes CASRGHRSTDTQYF.

J is TRBJ2-1 and V is TRBV5-1; 9 bases map to TRBD2. Germline CDR1 SGHRS, CDR2 YFSETQ. J lost 8 bases, V lost 2 bases, and 5 bases had no gene match. This CDR3 is 14 amino acids long. CDR3 nucleotide sequence: TGCGCCAGCAGCTTCGAGCGGGGGGCAGATGAGCAGTTCTTC. This gives the protein CASSFERGADEQFF.

The gene calls are TRBV4-3 and TRBJ1-5, with 9 bases aligning to TRBD1. Germline CDR1 is LGHNA and CDR2 is YSLEER. The CDR3 length is 15 residues. V was clipped by 3 bases and J by 4 bases; unmatched bases: 4. The CDR3 nucleotides read TGCGCCAGCAGCCAGGACAGGGGCCCTAATCAGCCCCAGCATTTT. Translation: CASSQDRGPNQPQHF.

The V call is TRBV10-3, the J call TRBJ2-3; D is possibly TRBD2 (6 bases). The length of the CDR3 is 15 residues. Germline V gene sequence: CDR1 ENHRY, CDR2 SYGVKD. V was pared by 3 bases and J by 4 bases, with 14 bases between. As DNA, the CDR3 is TGTGCCATCAGTGACGGGGGTTCTGGCGCAGATACGCAGTATTTT. Translating gives CAISDGGSGADTQYF.

This chain joins TRBV14 and TRBJ2-1; weak D call: TRBD2 (5 bases). This CDR3 is 16 amino acids long. Germline CDR1 SGHDN, CDR2 FVKESK. V was cut by 2 bases and J by 4 bases, with 15 bases left in between. Written as DNA, the CDR3 is TGTGCCAGCAGCCAAAGCGGACGTAGAACTTACAATGAGCAGTTCTTC. It translates to CASSQSGRRTYNEQFF.

Notes on this clone: At the DNA level, this CDR3 is encoded by other sequences in the same sample as well. The chain couples TRBV5-1 to TRBJ2-7; D perhaps matches TRBD1 (6 bases). Germline assignment: CDR1 SGHRS and CDR2 YFSETQ. The CDR3 loop spans 12 amino acids. The germline V and J ends were trimmed by 4 bases and 4 bases, with 9 bases remaining between them. For the CDR3, the DNA is TGCGCCAGCAGCCTGGACAGATACGAGCAGTACTTC. Protein product: CASSLDRYEQYF.

In its sample, this clone was seen once. CDR3 nucleotides: TGTGCCAGCAGCCAAGGCCCGGGACAGGGTTTTTCACCCCTCCACTTT. Its translation: CASSQGPGQGFSPLHF. The J gene is TRBJ1-6, the V gene TRBV3-1 (or the pseudogene TRBV3-2), with 9 bases matching TRBD1. CDR1 is LGHDT, CDR2 YNNKEL, per germline (reference sequence). There are 16 residues in the CDR3. With V trimmed by 1 base and J by 9 bases, 7 bases remained unmatched.